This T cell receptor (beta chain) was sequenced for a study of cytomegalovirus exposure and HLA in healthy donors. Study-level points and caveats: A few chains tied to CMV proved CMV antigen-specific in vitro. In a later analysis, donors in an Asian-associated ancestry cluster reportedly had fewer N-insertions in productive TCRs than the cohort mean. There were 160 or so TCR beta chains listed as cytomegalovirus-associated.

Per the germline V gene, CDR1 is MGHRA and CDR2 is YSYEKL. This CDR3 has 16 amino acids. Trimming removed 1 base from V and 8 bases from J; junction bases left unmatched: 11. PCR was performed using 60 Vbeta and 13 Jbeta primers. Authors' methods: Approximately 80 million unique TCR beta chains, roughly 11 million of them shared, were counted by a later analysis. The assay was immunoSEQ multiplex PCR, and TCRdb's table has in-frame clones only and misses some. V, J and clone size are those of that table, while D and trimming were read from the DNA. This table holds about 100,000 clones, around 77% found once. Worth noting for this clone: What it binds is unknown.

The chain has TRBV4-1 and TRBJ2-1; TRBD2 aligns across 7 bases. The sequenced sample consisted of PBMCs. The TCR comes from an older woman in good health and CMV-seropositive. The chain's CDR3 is CASSQGEGGPLDEQFF. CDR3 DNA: TGCGCCAGCAGCCAAGGTGAGGGAGGGCCTCTGGATGAGCAGTTCTTC.